This T cell receptor beta chain was profiled in a study of cytomegalovirus exposure and HLA in healthy donors (dated by TCRdb to about 2017). Study-wide context: An earlier analysis of approximately 640 of the donors reported 250 to 350 Gb of sequence data and around 120 million unique TCR beta sequences from about 200 million T cells. An early release covering about 600 HLA-typed donors comprised roughly 300 gigabases of sequencing data and tens of millions of unique TCR sequences. Of the 398 genotyped donors, 65% to 90% were placed in the genetic ancestry cluster associated with self-reported Caucasian donors. The study aimed to test whether cataloging public T cell receptors could reveal signatures of past pathogen exposure. The T cell repertoires of under 700 subjects were profiled by immunosequencing and related to cytomegalovirus serostatus. In addition to the first cohort of around 670 subjects, a separate validation cohort of 120 different subjects was used. To predict cytomegalovirus infection status, the study combined high-throughput TCR immunosequencing, statistical association of individual TCRs with disease status, and machine learning. A later analysis re-analyzed previously published TCR beta repertoires from 650 to 800 donors and added high-resolution HLA genotyping to study TCR occurrence patterns. The later analysis used no new phenotypic data to find candidate immune exposures, relying instead on TCR beta sequences and their occurrence across donors. An earlier analysis of 587 of the donors applied high-throughput TCR beta sequencing to assess whether each TCR beta V gene segment acted as functional or pseudogenic. Donor age, sex, ethnicity and CMV serostatus were compiled together with the repertoire data. A later genetic analysis used genome-wide SNP genotypes for about three fifths of the 666 donors, treating that subset as a discovery cohort. Every discovery cohort repertoire had been produced on one sequencing platform. HLA typing covered class I and class II loci at four-digit resolution. The number of typed donors differed by locus: roughly 620-630 for A, B, C, DRB1 and DQB1; 500 to 550 for DQA1; approximately 610 for DPA1; and roughly 470 for DPB1. Four to six DR-DQ haplotypes were handled as single units for association and clustering, since linkage in the cohort was strong. Among about 360 genotyped donors of the cohort, an average of roughly 240,000 unique TCR beta nucleotide sequences were sequenced per donor, roughly a sixth of them non-productive. General findings and caveats noted by the study authors: According to the authors, the approach could potentially be generalized to other disease states and immunological phenotypes. Because some donors lacked HLA typing at each locus, the association tests relied only on the typed subset. Most TCR sequences were observed very rarely across donors, whereas some public TCRs were present in many individuals. In vitro tests confirmed that a few of the cytomegalovirus-associated TCR beta chains recognize cytomegalovirus antigens. Because counts were too low, approximately 15 rarely observed V segments, including chromosome 9 orphons, were excluded from the earlier analysis of under 650 of the donors. A later analysis found that TCR association rates varied across HLA loci, with DRB1 alleles showing the most associated TCRs and HLA-C alleles the fewest. Only TCR beta chains were sequenced in this cohort, and the absence of alpha or paired-chain data limited detectable features. A total of fewer than 200 TCR beta chains were listed by the study as associated with cytomegalovirus. The only immune exposure information available for the cohort was CMV serostatus. The sequencing pipeline was judged likely to have produced a cluster of highly shared sequence variants as a technical artifact. Linkage disequilibrium might explain the correlated functional status among segregating V segments, but an unknown experimental factor could not be ruled out. Strong co-occurrence of HLA alleles, especially DR and DQ, made assigning TCR associations to individual alleles difficult. The classifier was reported to diagnose cytomegalovirus status with high specificity and sensitivity in both the original and validation cohorts. Compared with equally common non-associated chains, HLA-associated TCR beta chains in a later analysis were more clonally expanded and had lower generation probabilities. In a later analysis, several top co-occurrence clusters were reported to appear linked to parvovirus B19, influenza, CMV and Epstein-Barr virus. A further reported finding was that TCR beta sequences accurately predicted the HLA-A and HLA-B alleles for most subjects in the first cohort. Compared with the approximately 670-donor mean, donors in an Asian-associated ancestry cluster had fewer N-insertions in productive TCRs, according to a later genetic analysis. Most CMV-associated TCR beta chains appeared to be HLA-restricted in a later analysis, and the HLA associations seemed to be driven largely by CMV exposure. A later analysis associated about 16,000 TCR beta sequences with specific HLA alleles at a false discovery rate of 0.05. In an earlier analysis of about 550 of the donors, most TCR beta V segments were observed in productive rearrangements about 87% or about 30% of the time, broadly matching IMGT annotations. A later genetic analysis associated a missense DCLRE1C variant with V-gene and J-gene trimming of TCR beta chains, and an independent cohort replicated the association. Roughly uniform sequencing depth across donors was assumed in presence/absence analyses, although this assumption may not hold.

In total, approximately 690 healthy bone marrow donors made up the cohort. At the time of sampling, all cohort members were nominally healthy, though unrecorded immune exposures were likely present. The donor tested CMV seropositive, placing the donor among the 290 or so seropositive members of the cohort. Every donor gave a peripheral blood sample, and the peripheral blood mononuclear cells from that sample were used for TCR beta sequencing. The Qiagen DNeasy Blood Extraction Kit was used to extract genomic DNA from the blood cell samples. Library prep was done by the immunoSEQ multiplex PCR assay. For the multiplex PCR, a mixture combining 60 forward primers for TCR Vbeta segments and 13 reverse primers for TCR Jbeta segments was used. A multiplex PCR assay on genomic DNA amplified the CDR3 region of rearranged TCR beta genes. The amplified TCR beta libraries were sequenced on the Illumina HiSeq System as 87-base-pair reads. The original pipeline was this. Across the 700 or so repertoires, a later analysis counted 80 million or so unique TCR beta chains, 8.5 million to 12 million of which were shared by at least two donors. A nearest-neighbor algorithm error-corrected the raw reads and collapsed the reads into unique sequences, merging closely related sequences to remove PCR and sequencing errors. To assign V, D and J gene segments, CDR3 sequences were aligned to IMGT reference sequences. For a sequence to be retained, at least a six-nucleotide match to both a V gene segment and a J gene segment was required. A rearrangement was called productive if the CDR3 had no stop codons and remained in frame with V and J, and every other rearrangement was called non-productive. CDR3 was defined by IMGT convention, running from the second conserved V-encoded cysteine to the conserved J-encoded phenylalanine. Sequences without an unambiguous match to a single V gene segment were excluded from the earlier analysis of a few hundred of the donors. An earlier analysis of over 450 of the donors classified V segments as functional when productive rearrangements were above 56.7% and as segregating when the standard deviation between donors was above 5%. A statistical classification framework was built to diagnose cytomegalovirus status from the catalog of TCR beta chain sequences. V and J gene assignment, in a later analysis, came from comparing TCR nucleotide sequences with IMGT/GENE-DB human TR gene sequences. Using the TCRdist pipeline, a later analysis assigned CDR3 sequences along with most-parsimonious VDJ recombination scenarios. In a later analysis, each TCR beta chain was defined by its CDR3 amino acid sequence together with its V-gene family, and reads without a unique V-gene family were excluded. As a way to deal with suspected cross-contamination and a sequencing artifact, a later analysis dropped 450 to 700 nucleotide sequences that were highly shared and had low generation probability. In a later analysis, a clonal expansion index was calculated for each public chain from normalized within-repertoire ranks of inferred template counts. In a later analysis, generation probabilities were computed using a VDJ recombination model fitted to out-of-frame rearrangements, and the results were checked against IGoR. In a later analysis, TCR-TCR, TCR-HLA and TCR-CMV co-occurrence was scored with hypergeometric tests, and a repertoire-size bias correction was applied to TCR pairs. In a later analysis, false discovery rates were estimated by permuting HLA or CMV assignments 20 times. In a later analysis, co-occurring TCRs were grouped with DBSCAN, and TCRdist sequence similarity was added when clustering was performed within HLA-allele-positive subsets. Co-occurrence clustering excluded repertoires with fewer than 30,000 or more than 120,000 public chains, plus five with anomalous nucleotide sharing. TCRdb re-hosts the immuneACCESS table, in-frame sequences only. Its copies lack some clones; in the studies checked, an unresolved V gene accounts for under half of them, and the cause for the rest is not known. For V, J and clone size, that table is used; D and trimming come from the DNA. For this sample the table gives 200,000 or so clones, of which approximately 78% were detected only once. The top ten clonotypes cover roughly 6% of the sample.

Concerning this clone itself: Its antigen is unknown. There are no base qualities to consult, and no much larger clone falls within one base.

This clonotype originated in a woman between 50 and 59 years old in good health and CMV-seropositive. The sample comprised PBMCs.

At the DNA level, the sequence is TGTGCCAGCAGTTACGGGCAGACAGGGGGAACCACTGAAGCTTTCTTT. Its protein is CASSYGQTGGTTEAFF. The chain is made from TRBV6-6 and TRBJ1-1; 9 middle bases align to TRBD1. From a lookup of the germline V gene (reference sequence), CDR1 and CDR2 are MNHNY and SVGAGI. The CDR3 spans 16 residues, from the cysteine through the phenylalanine. Solely the CDR3 DNA is kept, with 48 bases framed from the first base. V ends up 2 bases short and J 4 bases short, with an unmatched junction base count of 8.